This TCR beta chain derives from a study of shared clonotypes between healthy human individuals. Study-wide findings and caveats: The authors expected sequencing depth to affect clonotype sharing among donors.

V was trimmed by 2 bases and J by 1 base, leaving 10 bases between them. Germline V gives CDR1 KGHSH, CDR2 LQKENI. The CDR3 length is 15 residues. Measured with immunoSEQ multiplex PCR; TCRdb has only the in-frame clones, and not every one. The sample includes some 2,100,000 clones, 90% to 97% of them seen just once. This clone was counted once. Its antigen is undetermined. Sequenced sample: naive CD4+ T cells sorted from blood. Indicated subset: CD45RA+ positively selected. The chain employs TRBV18 and TRBJ2-3, with D possibly being TRBD1 (6 bases). This clonotype was obtained from a man between 18 and 35 years old in good health. The CDR3 sequence is CASSPRQAGTDTQYF. CDR3 DNA: TGTGCCAGCTCACCAAGACAGGCCGGCACAGATACGCAGTATTTT.